This T cell receptor beta chain was obtained from a study of tumor-infiltrating lymphocytes in localized non-small cell lung cancer. Per the germline V gene, CDR1 is SQVTM and CDR2 is ANQGSEA. Losses at the gene ends were 6 bases for V and 1 base for J; bases not matched to a gene: 9. The CDR3 spans 15 residues. Clones were read by immunoSEQ multiplex PCR, and TCRdb kept only the in-frame ones, dropping some. The sample contains 15,000 to 20,000 clones, approximately 79% of which appear only once. The sequenced sample was lung tumor tissue. The TCR originated in a human donor with non-small cell lung cancer. This sequence joins TRBV29-1 and TRBJ2-3; the match to TRBD1 covers 8 bases. CDR3 in amino acids: CSVRPTGDGTDTQYF. Here the CDR3 DNA reads TGCAGCGTCCGACCGACAGGGGACGGCACAGATACGCAGTATTTT.